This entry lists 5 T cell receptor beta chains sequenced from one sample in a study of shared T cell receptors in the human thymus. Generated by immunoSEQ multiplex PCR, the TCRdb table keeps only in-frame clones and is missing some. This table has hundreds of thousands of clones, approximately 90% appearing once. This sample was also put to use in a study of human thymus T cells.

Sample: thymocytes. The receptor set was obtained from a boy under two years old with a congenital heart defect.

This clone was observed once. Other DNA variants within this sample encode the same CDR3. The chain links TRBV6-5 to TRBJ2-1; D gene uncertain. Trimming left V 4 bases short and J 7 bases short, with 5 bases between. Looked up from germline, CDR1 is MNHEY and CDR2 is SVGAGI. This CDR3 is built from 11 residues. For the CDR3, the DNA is TGTGCCAGCAGTTCGGGTAATGAGCAGTTCTTC. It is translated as CASSSGNEQFF.

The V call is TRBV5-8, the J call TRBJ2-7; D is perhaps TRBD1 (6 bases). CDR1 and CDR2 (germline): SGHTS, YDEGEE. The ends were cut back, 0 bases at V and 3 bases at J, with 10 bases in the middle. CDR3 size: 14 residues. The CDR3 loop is CASSLGGDNYEQYF. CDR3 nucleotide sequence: TGTGCCAGCAGCTTGGGAGGGGACAACTACGAGCAGTACTTC.

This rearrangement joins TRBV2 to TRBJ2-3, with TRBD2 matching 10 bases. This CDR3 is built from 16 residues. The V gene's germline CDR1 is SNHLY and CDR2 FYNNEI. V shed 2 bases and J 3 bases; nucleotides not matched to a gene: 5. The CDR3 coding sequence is TGTGCCAGCAGTGAACCTAGCGGGAGATCGACAGATACGCAGTATTTT. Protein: CASSEPSGRSTDTQYF.

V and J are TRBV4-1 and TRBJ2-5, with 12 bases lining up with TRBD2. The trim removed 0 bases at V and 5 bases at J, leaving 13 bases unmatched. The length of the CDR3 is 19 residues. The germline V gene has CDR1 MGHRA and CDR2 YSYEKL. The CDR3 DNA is TGCGCCAGCAGCCAAGATGCCCTGGGGCTAGCGGGAGGGCCGGAGACCCAGTACTTC. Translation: CASSQDALGLAGGPETQYF.

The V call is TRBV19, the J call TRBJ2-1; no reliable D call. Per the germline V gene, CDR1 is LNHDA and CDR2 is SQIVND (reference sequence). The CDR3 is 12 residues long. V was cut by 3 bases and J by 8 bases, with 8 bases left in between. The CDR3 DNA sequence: TGTGCCAGTAGTATTCCCCCCTATGAGCAGTTCTTC. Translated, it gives CASSIPPYEQFF.